These 29 T cell receptor beta chains originate from one sample sequenced in a study of cytotoxic CD8 clonotypes in ibrutinib-treated CLL (dated by TCRdb to the early 2020s). Library method: the immunoSEQ multiplex PCR assay. Drawn from immuneACCESS, this table holds only the in-frame rearrangements with V and J called that TCRdb kept. Clones are partly lost; checked studies trace under half to an unresolved V gene and leave the rest unexplained. The sample has hundreds of thousands of clones on record, roughly 67% of them singletons. The top ten constitute roughly 6.7% of the sample. The material was PBMCs, obtained after 36 months of ibrutinib treatment. These receptors all come from a human donor with chronic lymphocytic leukemia.

V usage is TRBV20-1 and J usage is TRBJ2-7; D is unresolved. Germline assignment: CDR1 DFQATT and CDR2 SNEGSKA (reference sequence). The CDR3 totals 11 residues. Deletions cut 6 bases from V and 5 bases from J, with 11 bases between. DNA for the CDR3: TGCAGTGCCCCTGGGTGGAACGAGCAGTACTTC. Translated, it gives CSAPGWNEQYF.

This clone has just a few counts. V is TRBV7-9 and J is TRBJ2-1, with 7 bases matching TRBD2. Losses at the gene ends were 1 base for V and 5 bases for J; bases not matched to a gene: 2. Germline V CDR1 and CDR2: SEHNR, FQNEAQ (reference sequence). CDR3 length: 14 residues. CDR3 protein: CASSLEGLNNEQFF. As DNA, the CDR3 is TGTGCCAGCAGCTTAGAGGGACTAAACAATGAGCAGTTCTTC.

This clone was observed a few times. The chain employs TRBV9 and TRBJ2-1, with D perhaps TRBD2 (6 bases). Trimming stripped 0 bases from V and 8 bases from J, with 12 bases between. Germline CDR1 reads SGDLS; CDR2 reads YYNGEE. This CDR3 comprises 14 residues. In DNA form, the CDR3 reads TGTGCCAGCAGCGTAGCCCTCTGGAGGGATGAGCAGTTCTTC. Translated, it gives CASSVALWRDEQFF.

The chain is built from TRBV27 and TRBJ2-7; 9 nucleotides match TRBD2. V lost 6 bases, J lost 0 bases, and 6 bases stayed unmatched. Germline V lookup: CDR1 MNHEY, CDR2 SMNVEV (reference sequence). The CDR3 totals 15 residues. CDR3 nucleotide sequence: TGTGCCAGCAGAGCCGGGACTAGCAGCTCCTACGAGCAGTACTTC. It codes for CASRAGTSSSYEQYF.

V is TRBV25-1 and J is TRBJ2-3, with a weak D call TRBD2 (6 bases). Germline CDR1 and CDR2: MGHDK and SYGVNS. With 5 bases removed from V and 6 bases from J, the gap between germline ends came to 24 bases. The CDR3 totals 17 residues. In DNA, the CDR3 is TGTGCCAGCAGTCCGCAACATTCCTTGACTAGTTGGGATACGCAGTATTTT. As protein: CASSPQHSLTSWDTQYF.

The rearrangement links TRBV4-1 to TRBJ1-2, with 8 bases matching TRBD1. The CDR3 has 15 residues. CDR1 and CDR2 from the germline V gene are MGHRA and YSYEKL. The trim removed 4 bases at V and 4 bases at J, leaving 8 bases unmatched. The CDR3 loop reads CASSLSGQVVYGYTF. The CDR3 DNA sequence: TGCGCCAGCAGCCTCTCGGGACAGGTTGTCTATGGCTACACCTTC.

V gene TRBV9 combines with J gene TRBJ2-1; D is possibly TRBD2 (5 bases). This CDR3 is 13 amino acids long. V was clipped by 8 bases and J by 2 bases, with 11 bases between them. Germline CDR1 SGDLS, CDR2 YYNGEE. CDR3 residues: CASSGKAYNEQFF. CDR3 nucleotide sequence: TGTGCCAGTTCCGGGAAAGCCTACAATGAGCAGTTCTTC.

The V call is TRBV7-9, the J call TRBJ1-1, with a tentative D call TRBD1 (5 bases). The V end lost 5 bases, the J end lost 11 bases, and 18 bases lay between the germline ends. This CDR3 has 13 residues. Germline CDR1 SEHNR, CDR2 FQNEAQ (reference sequence). The DNA for the CDR3 is TGTGCCAGCAGCCCAGGTGGGGGGGTAGTGGCTTTCTTT. It is translated as CASSPGGGVVAFF.

The genes are TRBV21-1 and TRBJ2-5. TRBV21-1 is noted as a pseudogene. This CDR3 contains 17 residues. The CDR3 DNA follows: TGTGCCAGCAGCAAAGTACCAGGGGCCAGGGCGGGGGAGACCCAGTACTTC. It translates to CASSKVPGARAGETQYF.

The chain uses TRBV5-6 and TRBJ2-7, with D possibly being TRBD2 (5 bases). Germline V gene sequence: CDR1 SGHDT, CDR2 YYEEEE. The CDR3 has 14 amino acids. With 4 bases removed from V and 4 bases from J, the gap between germline ends came to 15 bases. The CDR3 reads CASSGPGTQYEQYF. The CDR3 coding sequence is TGTGCCAGCAGCGGACCGGGAACACAATACGAGCAGTACTTC.

V gene TRBV2 combines with J gene TRBJ1-1; D gene ambiguous. The V end was cut by 6 bases, the J end by 1 base, with 9 bases between. CDR1 SNHLY and CDR2 FYNNEI come from the germline V gene. This CDR3 has 13 amino acids. CDR3 loop: CASRYFKNTEAFF. Written as DNA, the CDR3 is TGTGCCAGCAGGTACTTTAAGAACACTGAAGCTTTCTTT. Full variable domain (rest looked up from reference TRBV2 and TRBJ1-1): EPEVTQTPSHQVTQMGQEVILRCVPISNHLYFYWYRQILGQKVEFLVSFYNNEISEKSEIFDDQFSVERPDGSNFTLKIRSTKLEDSAMYFCASRYFKNTEAFFGQGTRLTVV.

The chain joins TRBV6-5 to TRBJ1-4, with D perhaps matching TRBD1 (6 bases). This CDR3 contains 15 residues. The germline V and J ends were trimmed by 0 bases and 6 bases, with 11 bases remaining between them. Germline-derived CDR1 and CDR2 are MNHEY and SVGAGI. The CDR3 spells CASSYSGARHEKLFF. CDR3 coding DNA: TGTGCCAGCAGTTACTCGGGGGCCCGGCATGAAAAACTGTTTTTT.

This clone occurred a few times. The chain links TRBV9 to TRBJ2-1; possibly TRBD1 for D (6 bases). Deletions cut 0 bases from V and 4 bases from J, with 11 bases between. Germline loops: CDR1 SGDLS, CDR2 YYNGEE. This CDR3 has 15 residues. CDR3: CASSVVTGKYNEQFF. The CDR3 nucleotides read TGTGCCAGCAGCGTAGTCACAGGGAAATACAATGAGCAGTTCTTC.

CDR3 nucleotides: TGCAGCGTTGAAGATCCAGCGGGGGCCTACGAGCAGTACTTC. Its translation is CSVEDPAGAYEQYF. The rearrangement joins TRBV29-1 to TRBJ2-7; 8 nucleotides line up with TRBD2. The CDR3 is 14 amino acids. The V gene's germline CDR1 is SQVTM and CDR2 ANQGSEA. V was clipped by 0 bases and J by 2 bases; unmatched bases: 3.

This clone showed up just once. CDR3 in DNA: TGTGCCAGCAGCCAAGGGGCCGGGGTCACTGAAGCTTTCTTT. This translates into CASSQGAGVTEAFF. The chain combines TRBV6-5 with TRBJ1-1; TRBD1 might be the D (5 bases). Germline V CDR1 and CDR2: MNHEY, SVGAGI. With 6 bases removed from V and 4 bases from J, the gap between germline ends came to 15 bases. This CDR3 spans 14 amino acids.

The V and J genes are TRBV7-8 and TRBJ2-7, with 8 bases aligning to TRBD1. The length of the CDR3 is 14 residues. V dropped 5 bases and J dropped 5; count of bases not matched to a gene: 8. Germline CDR1 is SGHVS and CDR2 is FQNEAQ. The CDR3 coding sequence is TGTGCCAGCAGCACCCGGACAGGGTACCACGAGCAGTACTTC. This sequence encodes CASSTRTGYHEQYF.

The chain joins TRBV6-6 to TRBJ2-5; D gene unclear. The V and J ends lost 5 bases and 5 bases respectively, with 12 bases between them. This CDR3 has 13 residues. Germline V CDR1 and CDR2: MNHNY, SVGAGI (reference sequence). The CDR3 here is CASSESDRETQYF. The CDR3 nucleotides read TGTGCCAGCAGTGAGTCGGATCGGGAGACCCAGTACTTC.

This clone was observed a handful of times. The CDR3 DNA sequence: TGTGCCAGCAGTTACCTATTTGGACCTCCAGATGAAAAACTGTTTTTT. It specifies CASSYLFGPPDEKLFF. This rearrangement joins TRBV6-5 to TRBJ1-4; no reliable D call. The ends were cut back, 2 bases at V and 6 bases at J, with 16 bases in the middle. The CDR3 has 16 residues. Germline V lookup: CDR1 MNHEY, CDR2 SVGAGI.

This rearrangement joins TRBV9 to TRBJ2-3; D uncertain. The CDR3 has 15 residues. The germline gives CDR1 SGDLS, CDR2 YYNGEE. V lost 0 bases and J lost 2, with 10 bases in between. CDR3 region: CASSVALGTTDTQYF. The CDR3 DNA sequence: TGTGCCAGCAGCGTAGCTCTAGGTACCACAGATACGCAGTATTTT.

V and J are TRBV29-1 and TRBJ1-1, with 9 bases that match TRBD1. V was clipped by 6 bases and J by 4 bases; unmatched bases: 6. Germline V gene data show CDR1 as SQVTM and CDR2 as ANQGSEA. This CDR3 is 13 amino acids long. CDR3 bases: TGCAGCGTAAACAGGGGGCCGTTCACTGAAGCTTTCTTT. It translates to CSVNRGPFTEAFF.

The V gene is TRBV6-5, the J gene TRBJ2-5; tentatively, D is TRBD1 (6 bases). The CDR3 covers 14 residues. Germline V lookup: CDR1 MNHEY, CDR2 SVGAGI. V was trimmed by 1 base and J by 4 bases, leaving 10 bases between them. CDR3 DNA: TGTGCCAGCAGTTACTACAGGGAGCGAGAGACCCAGTACTTC. This gives the protein CASSYYRERETQYF.

This clone was recorded a few times. The chain combines TRBV6-5 with TRBJ1-2; D is possibly TRBD1 (5 bases). CDR1 is MNHEY, CDR2 SVGAGI, per germline. With 6 bases removed from V and 5 bases from J, the gap between germline ends came to 13 bases. This CDR3 region has 13 residues. The CDR3, as DNA: TGTGCCAGCAGACCCGGGACGGGTTATGGCTACACCTTC. Translating gives CASRPGTGYGYTF.

The chain recombines TRBV28 with TRBJ1-2; D uncertain. The CDR3 runs 11 residues. Trimming pared 8 bases from V and 4 bases from J, leaving 8 bases between. Germline V gene sequence: CDR1 MDHEN, CDR2 SYDVKM. Here the CDR3 reads CASLSAYGYTF. The CDR3 nucleotides read TGTGCCAGCCTTAGTGCCTATGGCTACACCTTC.

This clone was recorded a few times. CDR3 residues: CASSLRTYYEQYF. CDR3 DNA: TGTGCCAGCAGCTTACGGACATACTACGAGCAGTACTTC. This chain joins TRBV7-8 and TRBJ2-7; D possibly corresponds to TRBD1 (5 bases). The CDR3 length is 13 residues. V lost 2 bases, J lost 3 bases, and 8 bases lay in between. Germline CDR1 is SGHVS and CDR2 is FQNEAQ.

The DNA of the CDR3 is TGCAGCGTGTGGACAGGGCAACAAGAGACCCAGTACTTC. This sequence encodes CSVWTGQQETQYF. The chain links TRBV29-1 to TRBJ2-5; 8 nucleotides line up with TRBD1. CDR3 length equals 13 residues. J lost 2 bases, V lost 6 bases, and 5 bases had no gene match. Germline values: CDR1 SQVTM, CDR2 ANQGSEA.

V gene TRBV28 combines with J gene TRBJ2-3, with D possibly matching TRBD2 (5 bases). The V gene's germline CDR1 is MDHEN and CDR2 SYDVKM. V was trimmed by 5 bases and J by 3 bases, leaving 27 bases between them. The CDR3 extends over 19 amino acids. The CDR3 loop is CASSLAYRLAALGTDTQYF. In DNA, the CDR3 is TGTGCCAGCAGTCTAGCTTATAGGCTAGCAGCTCTGGGTACAGATACGCAGTATTTT.

V gene TRBV28 combines with J gene TRBJ1-2; D possibly corresponds to TRBD1 (5 bases). Trimming took off 7 bases at V and 7 bases at J, with 16 bases between the two ends. This CDR3 spans 13 amino acids. Per germline, CDR1 MDHEN and CDR2 SYDVKM. The CDR3 reads CASIGWRGTGYTF. Here the CDR3 DNA reads TGTGCCAGCATCGGGTGGAGAGGGACTGGCTACACCTTC.

The chain employs TRBV27 and TRBJ2-7; D possibly uses TRBD1 or TRBD2 (6 bases each). In germline, CDR1 is MNHEY, CDR2 SMNVEV (reference sequence). V was trimmed by 3 bases and J by 3 bases, leaving 12 bases between them. This CDR3 spans 14 amino acids. The CDR3, as DNA: TGTGCCAGCAGTTTTATCGGGGGCAGCTACGAGCAGTACTTC. Amino acids: CASSFIGGSYEQYF.

This clone has a handful of counts. This CDR3 is CASSYLETQYF. The CDR3 DNA reads as TGTGCCAGCAGTTACTTGGAGACCCAGTACTTC. The chain uses TRBV6-5 and TRBJ2-5; no firm D call. V lost 1 base to trimming and J lost 5 bases, with 2 bases between them. The germline V gene has CDR1 MNHEY and CDR2 SVGAGI. The CDR3 length is 11 residues.